The rows below give T cell receptor beta chains drawn from one sample of a study of blood T cells in healthy people across ages. TCRdb independently ran MiXCR on the 5' RACE reads; one entry per CDR3 protein. The table lists some 1,500,000 distinct CDR3 sequences, approximately 43% of them singletons, with less than 5% in the top ten. The sample taken for sequencing was blood. The receptors here all came from a woman aged 18-29 years in good health. Both conserved end residues are part of each CDR3. Fields, in order: CDR3 length, clone size, D gene, J gene, V gene, CDR3 DNA, CDR3 protein. D genes are given only for firm matches. Clone size is stated in some rows and not others, as once, few, many or a class when expanded.

length: 14; size: -; D: -; J: TRBJ2-7; V: TRBV27; DNA: TGTGCCAGCAGAGGTACAGGCGGTCTTGGGGCCCAGTACTTC; CDR3: CASRGTGGLGAQYF
length: 13; size: -; D: -; J: TRBJ2-3; V: TRBV10-3; DNA: TGTGCCATCAGTGACAGGGTGCCAGATACGCAGTATTTT; CDR3: CAISDRVPDTQYF
length: 17; size: few; D: TRBD1; J: TRBJ2-3; V: TRBV4-1; DNA: TGCGCCAGCAGCTCGGGACAGGCCAGCTCGTACACAGATACGCAGTATTTT; CDR3: CASSSGQASSYTDTQYF
length: 16; size: few; D: -; J: TRBJ2-1; V: TRBV6-2/TRBV6-3; DNA: TGTGCCAGCAGTTACGAACGAGGTGGCCCCTACAATGAGCAGTTCTTC; CDR3: CASSYERGGPYNEQFF
length: 14; size: many; D: -; J: TRBJ1-2; V: TRBV27; DNA: TGTGCCAGCAGTTCCTCTTGGGGTTCAGGAGGCTACACCTTC; CDR3: CASSSSWGSGGYTF
length: 15; size: few; D: TRBD2; J: TRBJ2-7; V: TRBV27; DNA: TGTGCCAGCAGTTGGACCGGGACTAGCGGCTACGAGCAGTACTTC; CDR3: CASSWTGTSGYEQYF
length: 13; size: few; D: -; J: TRBJ1-1; V: TRBV7-6; DNA: TGTGCCAGCAGCCCCGGGGAGCAGTATAGAGCTTTCTTT; CDR3: CASSPGEQYRAFF
length: 16; size: -; D: TRBD1; J: TRBJ2-5; V: TRBV7-2; DNA: TGTGCCAGCAGCTCCTACTCTTACGGGACAGGGGGAAAGCAGTACTTC; CDR3: CASSSYSYGTGGKQYF
length: 11; size: -; D: -; J: TRBJ2-1; V: TRBV7-9; DNA: TGTGCCGAAATCTCGTACCGTGAGCAGTTCTTC; CDR3: CAEISYREQFF
length: 12; size: few; D: -; J: TRBJ2-1; V: TRBV12-3/TRBV12-4; DNA: TGTGCCAGCAGTTTAGCGCAGGCTGAGCAGTTCTTC; CDR3: CASSLAQAEQFF
length: 10; size: -; D: -; J: TRBJ1-1; V: TRBV6-6; DNA: TGTGCCAGCAAAGGGGTTGAAGCTTTCTTT; CDR3: CASKGVEAFF
length: 16; size: many; D: TRBD1; J: TRBJ2-5; V: TRBV29-1; DNA: TGCAGCGTTGAAGACAAACCGGGACAGGGATCTGAGACCCAGTACTTC; CDR3: CSVEDKPGQGSETQYF
length: 14; size: -; D: -; J: TRBJ1-2; V: TRBV18; DNA: TGTGCCAGCTCACCACAGGCAGGCGACTATGGCTACACCTTC; CDR3: CASSPQAGDYGYTF
length: 12; size: -; D: -; J: TRBJ2-1; V: TRBV10-3; DNA: TGTGCCACCCTGAGGGAATTTGGTGAGCAGTTCTTC; CDR3: CATLREFGEQFF
length: 10; size: many; D: -; J: TRBJ2-1; V: TRBV29-1; DNA: TGCAGCGTTGCCGACAATGAGCAGTTCTTC; CDR3: CSVADNEQFF
length: 16; size: few; D: -; J: TRBJ1-1; V: TRBV4-1; DNA: TGCGCCAGCAGCCAATCAGAGACGGGGTTGAACACTGAAGCTTTCTTT; CDR3: CASSQSETGLNTEAFF